This T cell receptor beta chain came from a study of cytomegalovirus exposure and HLA in healthy donors (dated by TCRdb to the late 2010s). Concerning the study at large: According to an earlier analysis of 450 to 650 of the donors, about 179 million T cells yielded 90 million to 130 million unique TCR beta sequences and 250 to 350 Gb of sequence data. Genome-wide SNP genotypes for about three fifths of the roughly 670 donors were used in a later genetic analysis, which treated that subset as a discovery cohort. Among about 400 genotyped donors of the cohort, an average of approximately 200,000 unique TCR beta nucleotide sequences was sequenced per donor, of which 15% to 20% were non-productive. Approximately 300 gigabases of sequencing data and tens of millions of unique TCR sequences made up an early release that covered some 640 HLA-typed donors. A separate validation cohort of 100 to 150 different subjects was used in addition to the roughly 640-subject first cohort. Every repertoire in the discovery cohort had been generated on one and the same sequencing platform. Among the roughly 410 genotyped donors, approximately 82% belonged to the genetic ancestry cluster associated with self-reported Caucasian donors. Donor age, sex, ethnicity and CMV serostatus were compiled alongside the repertoire data. To decide whether each TCR beta V gene segment behaved as functional or pseudogenic, an earlier analysis of some 600 of the donors relied on high-throughput TCR beta sequencing. In the later analysis, no new phenotypic data were used to find candidate immune exposures; instead, reliance was placed on TCR beta sequences and their occurrence across donors. Roughly five DR-DQ haplotypes were treated as single units for association and clustering because of strong linkage in the cohort. Using immunosequencing, the study profiled T cell repertoires from about 650 subjects and related those repertoires to cytomegalovirus serostatus. Typing coverage varied by locus: about 620-630 donors for A, B, C, DRB1 and DQB1; 522 for DQA1; approximately 570 for DPA1; roughly 450 for DPB1. The study was designed to test whether signatures of past pathogen exposure could be identified by cataloging public T cell receptors. HLA typing covered class I and class II loci at four-digit resolution. To predict cytomegalovirus infection status, the study combined high-throughput TCR immunosequencing, statistical association of individual TCRs with disease status, and machine learning. A later analysis re-analyzed previously published TCR beta repertoires from 666 donors and added high-resolution HLA genotyping to study TCR occurrence patterns.

General study outcomes and caveats: Because HLA typing was unavailable for some donors at each locus, only the typed subset was used in association tests. V-gene and J-gene trimming of TCR beta chains was associated with a missense DCLRE1C variant in a later genetic analysis, and the association was replicated in an independent cohort. A further reported finding was that TCR beta sequences accurately predicted the HLA-A and HLA-B alleles for most subjects in the first cohort. In this cohort, only TCR beta chains were sequenced, and detectable features were limited by the absence of alpha or paired-chain data. Presence/absence analyses assumed roughly uniform sequencing depth across donors, an assumption that may not hold. The authors suggested that the approach could potentially be extended to other disease states and immunological phenotypes. A group of highly shared sequence variants was considered likely to be a technical artifact of the sequencing pipeline. Specific HLA alleles were associated with 18,000 or so TCR beta sequences at a false discovery rate of 0.05 in a later analysis. Across donors, most TCR sequences were observed very rarely, whereas some public TCRs were present in many individuals. The earlier analysis of approximately 560 of the donors excluded some 16 rarely observed V segments, including chromosome 9 orphons, because counts were too low. According to a later analysis, TCR association rates differed among HLA loci, with DRB1 alleles showing the most associated TCRs and HLA-C alleles showing the fewest. The study listed 150 to 200 TCR beta chains as associated with cytomegalovirus. An earlier analysis of approximately 530 of the donors showed that most TCR beta V segments appeared in productive rearrangements either about 87% or about 30% of the time, which broadly matched IMGT annotations. Linkage disequilibrium might explain the correlated functional status among segregating V segments, but an unknown experimental factor could not be ruled out. Cytomegalovirus status was reported to be diagnosed by the classifier with high specificity and sensitivity in both the original and validation cohorts. In a later analysis, most CMV-associated TCR beta chains were found to appear HLA-restricted, with HLA associations seemingly driven largely by CMV exposure. According to a later genetic analysis, donors in an Asian-associated ancestry cluster had fewer N-insertions in productive TCRs than the approximately 710-donor mean. Assigning TCR associations to individual alleles was difficult when HLA alleles, especially DR and DQ, strongly co-occurred. CMV serostatus was the only immune exposure information available for the cohort. In a later analysis, HLA-associated TCR beta chains showed more clonal expansion and lower generation probabilities than non-associated chains that were equally common. A few of the identified cytomegalovirus-associated TCR beta chains were confirmed in vitro to be specific for cytomegalovirus antigens. A later analysis reported that several top co-occurrence clusters appeared linked to parvovirus B19, influenza, CMV and Epstein-Barr virus. Some IMGT-functional V segments, including TRBV6-2 and TRBV6-3, could not be told apart with the 87-base-pair reads, so those segments were excluded.

The table lists this clone with a few counts. Its specific antigen is unknown. No qualities accompany the bases; no much larger clone lies one base away. The cysteine opens and the phenylalanine closes a CDR3 of 16 amino acids. Only the CDR3 DNA stays, 48 bases, in frame from base 1. V and J are truncated by 6 bases and 3 bases respectively, leaving an intervening sequence of 18 bases. From the germline V gene (reference sequence), CDR1 is SGHNT and CDR2 is YYREEE. The cohort comprised fewer than 750 healthy bone marrow donors. All cohort members were sampled while nominally healthy, although unrecorded immune exposures were likely present. The donor was CMV seropositive and was included in the group of 250 to 300 seropositive cohort members. A peripheral blood sample was collected from each donor, and TCR beta sequencing was performed on peripheral blood mononuclear cells. Genomic DNA was extracted from the blood cell samples with the Qiagen DNeasy Blood Extraction Kit.

The method was the immunoSEQ multiplex PCR assay. For the multiplex PCR, a mixture combining 60 forward primers for TCR Vbeta segments and 13 reverse primers for TCR Jbeta segments was used. Amplification of the CDR3 region of rearranged TCR beta genes was performed with a multiplex PCR assay on genomic DNA. The amplified TCR beta libraries were sequenced on the Illumina HiSeq System as 87-base-pair reads. From the authors' description of their analysis: Across the 500 to 700 repertoires, a later analysis counted tens of millions of unique TCR beta chains, 9.5 million to 12 million of which were shared by at least two donors. A nearest-neighbor algorithm error-corrected the raw reads and collapsed the reads into unique sequences, merging closely related sequences to remove PCR and sequencing errors. To assign V, D and J gene segments, CDR3 sequences were aligned to IMGT reference sequences. Each retained sequence needed at least a six-nucleotide match to both a V gene segment and a J gene segment. A rearrangement was called productive if the CDR3 had no stop codons and remained in frame with V and J, and every other rearrangement was called non-productive. Following IMGT convention, CDR3 was defined as the stretch from the second conserved V-encoded cysteine up to the conserved J-encoded phenylalanine. Sequences without an unambiguous match to a single V gene segment were excluded from the earlier analysis of 450 to 650 of the donors. An earlier analysis of 550 to 650 of the donors classified V segments as functional when productive rearrangements were above 56.7% and as segregating when the standard deviation between donors was above 5%. A statistical classification framework was developed to diagnose cytomegalovirus status using the catalog of TCR beta chain sequences. In a later analysis, TCR nucleotide sequences were compared against IMGT/GENE-DB human TR gene sequences so that V and J genes could be assigned. The TCRdist pipeline was used in a later analysis to assign CDR3 sequences and most-parsimonious VDJ recombination scenarios. A later analysis defined each TCR beta chain by its CDR3 amino acid sequence plus V-gene family, and excluded reads lacking a unique V-gene family. A later analysis removed several hundred highly shared, low-generation-probability nucleotide sequences to deal with suspected cross-contamination and a sequencing artifact. For each public chain, a later analysis derived a clonal expansion index from normalized ranks of inferred template counts within each repertoire. In a later analysis, generation probabilities were computed using a VDJ recombination model fitted to out-of-frame rearrangements, and the results were checked against IGoR. In a later analysis, TCR-TCR, TCR-HLA and TCR-CMV co-occurrence was scored with hypergeometric tests, and a repertoire-size bias correction was applied to TCR pairs. False discovery rates were estimated in a later analysis by permuting HLA or CMV assignments 20 times. In a later analysis, co-occurring TCRs were grouped using DBSCAN, with TCRdist sequence similarity added in when clustering inside HLA-allele-positive subsets. Repertoires with fewer than 30,000 or more than 120,000 public chains were left out of co-occurrence clustering, as were five repertoires with anomalous nucleotide sharing. What TCRdb holds here is the immuneACCESS table cut down to in-frame rearrangements. Part of the clones is not present; checked against another copy, under half of the missing clones reflect an unresolved V gene, and the others are unexplained. The V and J calls and the clone size are those of that table, but D and trimming were determined from the DNA. This sample has roughly 97,000 clones in its table, and roughly 9.4% of those were observed once. The ten most abundant clones make up about 4.7% of the sample.

The receptor was derived from a man in his forties or fifties in good health and CMV-seropositive. Sequences were obtained from PBMCs. The chain couples TRBV5-4 to TRBJ2-2, and possibly TRBD2, on 6 matching bases. The base sequence is TGTGCCAGCACCCCCAGCGGAGGGGAGTACACCGGGGAGCTGTTTTTT. It codes for CASTPSGGEYTGELFF.